The sequence of this T cell receptor (beta chain) was determined in a study of blood T cell repertoires in COVID-19. The CDR3 covers 14 residues. V was cut by 3 bases and J by 1 base, with 12 bases left in between. The V gene's germline CDR1 is GTSNPN and CDR2 SVGIG (reference sequence). Some clones are missing from TCRdb's copy, which holds only in-frame ones; the method was immunoSEQ multiplex PCR. Of fewer than 250,000 clones in the sample, about 82% are singletons; the top ten hold more than 9%. This clone has just a few counts. The sequence was collected from a woman of 80 years or more with acute or convalescent COVID-19. Sequenced sample: peripheral blood. V is TRBV30 and J is TRBJ1-1, with D possibly being TRBD1 (5 bases). CDR3 protein: CAWSSRGENTEAFF. The CDR3 DNA reads as TGTGCCTGGAGCTCCCGGGGGGAGAACACTGAAGCTTTCTTT.